The TCR beta chain described here comes from a study of shared clonotypes between healthy human individuals. Study-level findings and limits: Only blood samples were collected, and tissue repertoires likely differ. Having only a few donors restricted how much genetic and exposure-history diversity was captured.

The assay was immunoSEQ multiplex PCR, and TCRdb's table has in-frame clones only and misses some. The repertoire holds roughly 300,000 clones, about 70% seen once, with about 9.4% in the top ten. Concerning this clone: Its target is not known.

V lost 4 bases and J lost 8; bases outside the gene matches: 4. The CDR3 totals 13 residues. Germline CDR1 MGHDK, CDR2 SYGVNS. Sequenced: memory CD4+ T cells sorted from blood. The subset: CD45RA-negative fraction. J is TRBJ2-2 and V is TRBV25-1; TRBD1 matches 7 bases. This sequence originates from a man younger than 40 in good health. This CDR3 is CASSGTGVGELFF. CDR3 DNA sequence: TGTGCCAGCAGTGGTACAGGGGTAGGGGAGCTGTTTTTT.